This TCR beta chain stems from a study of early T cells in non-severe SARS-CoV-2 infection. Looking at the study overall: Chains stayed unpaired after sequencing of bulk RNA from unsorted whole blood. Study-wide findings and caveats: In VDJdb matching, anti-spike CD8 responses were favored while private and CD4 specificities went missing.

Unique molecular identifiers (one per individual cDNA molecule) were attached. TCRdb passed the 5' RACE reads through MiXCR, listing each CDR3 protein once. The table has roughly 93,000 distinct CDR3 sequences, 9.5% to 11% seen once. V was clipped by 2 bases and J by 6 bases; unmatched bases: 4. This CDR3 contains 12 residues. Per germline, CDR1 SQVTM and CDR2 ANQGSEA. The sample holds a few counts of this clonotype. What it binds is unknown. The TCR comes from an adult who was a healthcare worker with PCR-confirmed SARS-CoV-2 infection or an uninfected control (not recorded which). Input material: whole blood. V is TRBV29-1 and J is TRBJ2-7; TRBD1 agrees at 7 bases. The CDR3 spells CSVEHRGSEQYF. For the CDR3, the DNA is TGCAGCGTTGAACACAGGGGTTCCGAGCAGTACTTC.